This entry describes one T cell receptor beta chain. What it binds is unknown. This sample was taken from a study of CD8 T cells in ankylosing spondylitis. Findings and limits, study-wide: Blood from ankylosing spondylitis patients appeared to carry a characteristic roughly 8-variant TCR beta motif.

TCRdb re-called the 5' RACE reads with MiXCR, one entry per CDR3 protein. The data hold 650,000 to 800,000 distinct CDR3 sequences, with around 19% observed a single time. This TCR derives from a male donor with ankylosing spondylitis. Sequencing was carried out using blood, either unsorted or a sorted T cell fraction (not recorded which).

CDR3 loop: CASSRSGTEKNIQYF. The CDR3 nucleotides read TGTGCCAGCAGCCGCTCCGGGACAGAAAAAAACATTCAGTACTTC. The chain employs TRBV28 and TRBJ2-4; 7 bases are a match to TRBD1. V gave up 6 bases and J gave up 4 bases; unmatched junction bases: 9. This CDR3 has 15 residues. Germline V lookup: CDR1 MDHEN, CDR2 SYDVKM.